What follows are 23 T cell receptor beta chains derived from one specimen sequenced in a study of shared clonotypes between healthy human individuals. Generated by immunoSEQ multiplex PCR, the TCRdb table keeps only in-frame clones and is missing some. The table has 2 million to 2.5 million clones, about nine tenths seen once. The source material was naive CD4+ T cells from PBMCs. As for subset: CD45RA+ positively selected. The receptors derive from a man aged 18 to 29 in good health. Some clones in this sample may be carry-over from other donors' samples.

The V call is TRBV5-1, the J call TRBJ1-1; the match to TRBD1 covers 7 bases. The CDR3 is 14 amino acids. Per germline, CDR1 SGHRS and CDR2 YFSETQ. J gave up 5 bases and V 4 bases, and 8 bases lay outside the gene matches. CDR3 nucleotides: TGCGCCAGCAGCCCGAGACAGGGAATGACTGAAGCTTTCTTT. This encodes CASSPRQGMTEAFF.

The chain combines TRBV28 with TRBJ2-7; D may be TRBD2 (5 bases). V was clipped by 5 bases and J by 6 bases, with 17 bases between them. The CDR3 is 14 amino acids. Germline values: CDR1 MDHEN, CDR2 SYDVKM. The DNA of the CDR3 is TGTGCCAGCAGTACTCCCGGAGGTGGGGTCGAGCAGTACTTC. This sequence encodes CASSTPGGGVEQYF.

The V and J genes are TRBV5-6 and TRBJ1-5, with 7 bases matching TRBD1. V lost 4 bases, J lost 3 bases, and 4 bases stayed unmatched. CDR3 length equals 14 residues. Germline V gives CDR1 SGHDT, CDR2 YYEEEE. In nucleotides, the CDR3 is TGTGCCAGCAGCCTCGGGACAGACAATCAGCCCCAGCATTTT. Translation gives CASSLGTDNQPQHF.

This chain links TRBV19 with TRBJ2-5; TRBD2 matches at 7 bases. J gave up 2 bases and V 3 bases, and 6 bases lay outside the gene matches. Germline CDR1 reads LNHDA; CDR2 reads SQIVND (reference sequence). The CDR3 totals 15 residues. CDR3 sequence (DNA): TGTGCCAGTAGTATGGGAGGGGCAGGGCAAGAGACCCAGTACTTC. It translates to CASSMGGAGQETQYF.

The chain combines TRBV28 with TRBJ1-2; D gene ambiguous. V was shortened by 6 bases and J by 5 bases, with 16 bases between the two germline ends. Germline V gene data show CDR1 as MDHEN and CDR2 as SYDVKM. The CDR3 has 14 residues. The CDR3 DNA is TGTGCCAGCAGCTCCTCGCGGGCAGTATATGGCTACACCTTC. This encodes CASSSSRAVYGYTF.

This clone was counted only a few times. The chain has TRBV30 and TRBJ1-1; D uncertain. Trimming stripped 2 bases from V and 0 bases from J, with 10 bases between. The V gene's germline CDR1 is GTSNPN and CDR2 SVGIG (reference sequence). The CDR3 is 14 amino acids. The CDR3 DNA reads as TGTGCCTGGAGTATGACACTTATGAACACTGAAGCTTTCTTT. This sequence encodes CAWSMTLMNTEAFF.

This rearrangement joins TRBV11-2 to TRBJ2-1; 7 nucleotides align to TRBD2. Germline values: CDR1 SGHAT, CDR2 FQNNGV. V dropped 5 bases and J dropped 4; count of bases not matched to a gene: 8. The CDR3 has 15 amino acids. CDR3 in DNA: TGTGCCAGCAGCGCGGGTCTAGCGGATTACAATGAGCAGTTCTTC. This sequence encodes CASSAGLADYNEQFF.

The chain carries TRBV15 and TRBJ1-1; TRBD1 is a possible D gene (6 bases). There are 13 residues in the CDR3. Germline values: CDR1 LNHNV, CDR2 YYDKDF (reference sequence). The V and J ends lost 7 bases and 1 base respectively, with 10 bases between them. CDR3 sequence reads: CATKGQWNTEAFF. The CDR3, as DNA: TGTGCCACCAAAGGACAGTGGAACACTGAAGCTTTCTTT.

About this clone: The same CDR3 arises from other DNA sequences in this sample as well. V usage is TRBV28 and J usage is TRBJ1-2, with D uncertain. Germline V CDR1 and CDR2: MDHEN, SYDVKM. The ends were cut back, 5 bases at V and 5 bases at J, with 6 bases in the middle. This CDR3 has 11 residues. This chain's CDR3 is CASSGSYGYTF. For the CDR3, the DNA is TGTGCCAGCAGTGGCAGTTATGGCTACACCTTC.

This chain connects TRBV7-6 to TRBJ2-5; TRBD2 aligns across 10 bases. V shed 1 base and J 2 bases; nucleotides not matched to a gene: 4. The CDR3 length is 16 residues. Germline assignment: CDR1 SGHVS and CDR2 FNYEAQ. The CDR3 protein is CASSLVLAGAQETQYF. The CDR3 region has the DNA TGTGCCAGCAGCTTAGTCCTAGCGGGAGCTCAAGAGACCCAGTACTTC. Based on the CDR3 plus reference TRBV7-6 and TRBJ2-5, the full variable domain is GAGVSQSPRYKVTKRGQDVALRCDPISGHVSLYWYRQALGQGPEFLTYFNYEAQQDKSGLPNDRFSAERPEGSISTLTIQRTEQRDSAMYRCASSLVLAGAQETQYFGPGTRLLVL.

CDR3 amino acids: CASSTISGPGGQFF. CDR3 sequence (DNA): TGTGCCAGCAGTACTATTAGCGGACCGGGTGGGCAGTTCTTC. V usage is TRBV7-9 and J usage is TRBJ2-1; possible D gene TRBD2, 6 bases. The length of the CDR3 is 14 residues. Trimming removed 6 bases at V and 12 bases at J, with 21 bases between. Germline-derived CDR1 and CDR2 are SEHNR and FQNEAQ (reference sequence).

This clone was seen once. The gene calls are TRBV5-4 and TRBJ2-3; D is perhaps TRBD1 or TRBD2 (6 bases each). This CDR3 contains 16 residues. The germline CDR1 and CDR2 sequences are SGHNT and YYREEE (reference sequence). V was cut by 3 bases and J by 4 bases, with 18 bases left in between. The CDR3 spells CASSSPGVGGADTQYF. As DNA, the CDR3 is TGTGCCAGCAGCTCCCCGGGGGTGGGGGGCGCAGATACGCAGTATTTT.

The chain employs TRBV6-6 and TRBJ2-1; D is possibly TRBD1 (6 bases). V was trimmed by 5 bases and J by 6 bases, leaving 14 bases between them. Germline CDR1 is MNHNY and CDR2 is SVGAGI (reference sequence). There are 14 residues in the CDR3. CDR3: CASSRTGPPNEQFF. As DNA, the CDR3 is TGTGCCAGCAGTCGAACAGGGCCCCCCAATGAGCAGTTCTTC.

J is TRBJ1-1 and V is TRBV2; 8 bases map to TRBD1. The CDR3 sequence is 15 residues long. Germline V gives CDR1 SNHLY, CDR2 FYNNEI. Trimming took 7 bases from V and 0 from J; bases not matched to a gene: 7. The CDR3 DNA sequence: TGTGCCAGCAACCCCGGGACAGGAATGAACACTGAAGCTTTCTTT. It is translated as CASNPGTGMNTEAFF.

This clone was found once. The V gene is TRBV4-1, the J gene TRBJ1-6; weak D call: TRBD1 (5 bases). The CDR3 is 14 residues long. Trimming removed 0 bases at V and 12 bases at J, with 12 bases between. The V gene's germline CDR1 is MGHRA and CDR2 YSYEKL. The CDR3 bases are TGCGCCAGCAGCCAAGATACTGGGGGGGGACCCCTCCACTTT. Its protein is CASSQDTGGGPLHF.

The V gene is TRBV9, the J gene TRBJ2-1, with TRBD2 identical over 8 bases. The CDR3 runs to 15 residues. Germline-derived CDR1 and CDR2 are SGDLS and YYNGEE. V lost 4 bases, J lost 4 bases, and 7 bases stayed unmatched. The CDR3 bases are TGTGCCAGCAGCATTACTAGCGGACCTTACAATGAGCAGTTCTTC. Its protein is CASSITSGPYNEQFF.

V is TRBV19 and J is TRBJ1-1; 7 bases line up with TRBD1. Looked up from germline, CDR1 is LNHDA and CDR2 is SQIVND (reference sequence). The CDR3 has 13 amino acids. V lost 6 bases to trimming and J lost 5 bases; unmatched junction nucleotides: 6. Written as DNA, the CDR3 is TGTGCCAGTAGGAAACAGGGGTGGACTGAAGCTTTCTTT. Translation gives CASRKQGWTEAFF.

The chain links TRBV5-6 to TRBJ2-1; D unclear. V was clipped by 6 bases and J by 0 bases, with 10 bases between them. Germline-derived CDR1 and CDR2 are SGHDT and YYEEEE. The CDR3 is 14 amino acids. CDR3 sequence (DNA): TGTGCCAGCATCCAAGGCGGCTCCTACAATGAGCAGTTCTTC. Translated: CASIQGGSYNEQFF.

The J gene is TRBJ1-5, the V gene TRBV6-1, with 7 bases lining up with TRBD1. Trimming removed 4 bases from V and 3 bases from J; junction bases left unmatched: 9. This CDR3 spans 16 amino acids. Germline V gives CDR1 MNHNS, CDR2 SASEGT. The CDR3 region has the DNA TGTGCCAGCAGTGGAAAGGGGGCGTATGACAATCAGCCCCAGCATTTT. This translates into CASSGKGAYDNQPQHF.

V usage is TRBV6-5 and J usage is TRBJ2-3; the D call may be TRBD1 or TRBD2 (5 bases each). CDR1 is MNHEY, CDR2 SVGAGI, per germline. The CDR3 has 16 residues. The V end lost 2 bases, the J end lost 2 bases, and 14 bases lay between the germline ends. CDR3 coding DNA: TGTGCCAGCAGTTACCGGGGACCCCATACCACAGATACGCAGTATTTT. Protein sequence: CASSYRGPHTTDTQYF.

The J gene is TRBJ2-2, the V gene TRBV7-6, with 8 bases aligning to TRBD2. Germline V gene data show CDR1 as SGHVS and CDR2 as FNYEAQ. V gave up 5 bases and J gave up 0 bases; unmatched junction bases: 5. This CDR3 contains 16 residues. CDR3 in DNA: TGTGCCAGCAGCGAGACTAGCGACGCGAACACCGGGGAGCTGTTTTTT. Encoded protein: CASSETSDANTGELFF.

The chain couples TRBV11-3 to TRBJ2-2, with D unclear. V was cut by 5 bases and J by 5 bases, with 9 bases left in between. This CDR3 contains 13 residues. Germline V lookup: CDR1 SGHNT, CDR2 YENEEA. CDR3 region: CASSRPRTGELFF. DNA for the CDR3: TGTGCCAGCAGCCGTCCGAGAACCGGGGAGCTGTTTTTT. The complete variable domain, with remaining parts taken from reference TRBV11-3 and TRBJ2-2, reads EAGVVQSPRYKIIEKKQPVAFWCNPISGHNTLYWYLQNLGQGPELLIRYENEEAVDDSQLPKDRFSAERLKGVDSTLKIQPAELGDSAVYLCASSRPRTGELFFGEGSRLTVL.

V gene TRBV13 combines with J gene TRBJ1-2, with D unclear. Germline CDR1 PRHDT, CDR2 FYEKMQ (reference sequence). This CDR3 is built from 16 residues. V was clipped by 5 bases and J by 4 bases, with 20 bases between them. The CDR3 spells CASSALVADQIYGYTF. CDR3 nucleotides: TGTGCCAGCAGCGCTCTAGTGGCCGACCAGATCTATGGCTACACCTTC.